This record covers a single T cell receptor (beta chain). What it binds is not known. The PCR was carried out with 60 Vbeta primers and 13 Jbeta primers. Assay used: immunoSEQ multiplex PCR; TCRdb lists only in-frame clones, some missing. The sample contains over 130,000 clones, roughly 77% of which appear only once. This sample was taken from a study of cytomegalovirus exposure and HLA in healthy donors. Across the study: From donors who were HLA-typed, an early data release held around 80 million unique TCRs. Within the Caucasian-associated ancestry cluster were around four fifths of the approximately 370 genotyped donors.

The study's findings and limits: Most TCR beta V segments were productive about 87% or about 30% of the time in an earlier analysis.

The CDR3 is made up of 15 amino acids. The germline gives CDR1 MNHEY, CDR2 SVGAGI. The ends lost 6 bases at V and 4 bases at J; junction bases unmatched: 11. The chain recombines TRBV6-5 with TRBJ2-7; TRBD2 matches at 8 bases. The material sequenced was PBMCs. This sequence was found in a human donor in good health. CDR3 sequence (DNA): TGTGCCAGCAGCACAACTAGCGGTGGTATATACGAGCAGTACTTC. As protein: CASSTTSGGIYEQYF.